Detailed here is one T cell receptor beta chain. As originally analysed: It was from reference gene primer amplification that nucleated cell counts were estimated. Sequenced by immunoSEQ multiplex PCR; TCRdb stores in-frame clones only, minus some. For V, J and clone size, that table is used; D and trimming come from the DNA. The profile shows about 200,000 clones, roughly 80% of them singletons. This entry comes from a study of blood T cell repertoires in COVID-19. Study in general: COVID-19 samples, acute and convalescent, were from the United States, Italy and Spain.

There are 14 residues in the CDR3. V was pared by 0 bases and J by 4 bases, with 9 bases between. Germline CDR1 reads WSHSY; CDR2 reads SAAADI. The specimen was peripheral blood. The TCR comes from a man between 60 and 75 years old with acute or convalescent COVID-19. The chain recombines TRBV10-2 with TRBJ1-2; D remains unclear. Here the CDR3 reads CASSESRGGYGYTF. In DNA form, the CDR3 reads TGCGCCAGCAGTGAGTCGCGGGGAGGCTATGGCTACACCTTC.